Detailed here is one T cell receptor beta chain. Just one base apart from a much larger clone, this may be a read error. The data stem from a study of tumor and adjacent non-tumor tissue in lung cancer. This sample's RNA came from whole unsorted tissue. The normal lung tissue was taken more than 3 cm from the tumor edge. Per germline, CDR1 MGHRA and CDR2 YSYEKL. The CDR3 contains 18 residues. The ends lost 0 bases at V and 4 bases at J; junction bases unmatched: 9. TCRbeta libraries were built with three rounds of nested PCR, modified from ARM-PCR. TCRdb processed the multiplex PCR reads anew with MiXCR; each CDR3 protein has one entry. The sample contains approximately 66,000 distinct CDR3 sequences, about 61% of which appear only once.

This chain links TRBV4-1 with TRBJ2-3; 11 bases agree with TRBD2. Input material: distant non-tumor lung tissue. This TCR was sampled from an older man with non-small cell lung cancer. The DNA for the CDR3 is TGCGCCAGCAGCCAAGATCTCCTCACTAGCGGGAGACCAGATACGCAGTATTTT. Translated, it gives CASSQDLLTSGRPDTQYF.